Given below is one TCR beta chain in context. As yet, its antigen is unknown. During the collection period, no donor immune events like infections were recorded. The CDR3 is made up of 17 amino acids. Germline V CDR1 and CDR2: SGHAT, FQNNGV. Germline trimming cut 5 bases from V and 1 base from J; bases unmatched to any gene: 11. The data are from a study of identifying expanded T cells in peripheral blood. The method was immunoSEQ multiplex PCR; TCRdb's version includes in-frame clones alone and lacks a portion of them. The data contain tens of thousands of clones, roughly 84% of them singletons. Study results and limitations: Differentially abundant clones: about 1.3 between replicates, 16.4 at about two weeks, approximately 18 at four. Clone count variance between approximately two-week samples rose with total template count.

This TCR derives from a person aged 18-70 years in good health. The sequencing input was blood. The chain links TRBV11-2 to TRBJ2-3, with TRBD2 matching 8 bases. The DNA for the CDR3 is TGTGCCAGCAGCCAAGGGCCAGCGGGAGTGCGCACAGATACGCAGTATTTT. This encodes CASSQGPAGVRTDTQYF.